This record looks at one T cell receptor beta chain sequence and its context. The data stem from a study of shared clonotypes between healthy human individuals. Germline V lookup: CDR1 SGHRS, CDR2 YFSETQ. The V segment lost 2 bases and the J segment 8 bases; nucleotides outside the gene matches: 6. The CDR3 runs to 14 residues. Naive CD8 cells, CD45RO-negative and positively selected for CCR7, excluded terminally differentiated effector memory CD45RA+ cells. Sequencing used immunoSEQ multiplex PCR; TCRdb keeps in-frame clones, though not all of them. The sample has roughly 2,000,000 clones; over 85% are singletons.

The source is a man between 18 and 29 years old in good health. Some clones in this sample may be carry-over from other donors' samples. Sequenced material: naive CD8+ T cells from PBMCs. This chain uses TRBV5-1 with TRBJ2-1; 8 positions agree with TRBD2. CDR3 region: CASSLAGVIDEQFF. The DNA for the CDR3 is TGCGCCAGCAGCTTAGCGGGAGTGATCGATGAGCAGTTCTTC.